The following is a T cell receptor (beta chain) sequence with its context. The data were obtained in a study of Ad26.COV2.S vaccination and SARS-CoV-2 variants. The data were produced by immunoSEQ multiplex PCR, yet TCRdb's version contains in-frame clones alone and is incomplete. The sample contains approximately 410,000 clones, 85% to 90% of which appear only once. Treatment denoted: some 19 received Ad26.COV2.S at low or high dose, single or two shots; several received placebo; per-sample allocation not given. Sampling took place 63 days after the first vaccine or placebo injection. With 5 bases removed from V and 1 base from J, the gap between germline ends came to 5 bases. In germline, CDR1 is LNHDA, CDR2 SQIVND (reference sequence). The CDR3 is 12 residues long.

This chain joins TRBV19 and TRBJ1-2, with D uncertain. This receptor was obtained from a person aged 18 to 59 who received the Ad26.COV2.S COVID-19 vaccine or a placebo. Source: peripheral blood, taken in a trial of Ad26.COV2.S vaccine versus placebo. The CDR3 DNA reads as TGTGCCAGTAGTCCTCTTAACTATGGCTACACCTTC. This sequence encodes CASSPLNYGYTF.